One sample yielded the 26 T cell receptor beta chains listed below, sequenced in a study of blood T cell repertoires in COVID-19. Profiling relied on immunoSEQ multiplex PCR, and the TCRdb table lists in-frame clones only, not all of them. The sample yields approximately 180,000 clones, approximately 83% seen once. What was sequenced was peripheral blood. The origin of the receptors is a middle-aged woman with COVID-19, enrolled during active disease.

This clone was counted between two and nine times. This CDR3 is CASSPKWAYGYTF. The CDR3 bases are TGTGCCAGCAGCCCCAAGTGGGCCTATGGCTACACCTTC. V gene TRBV5-6 combines with J gene TRBJ1-2, with D unclear. Trimming removed 4 bases from V and 4 bases from J, with 11 bases in between. Germline CDR1 reads SGHDT; CDR2 reads YYEEEE. The CDR3 has 13 residues.

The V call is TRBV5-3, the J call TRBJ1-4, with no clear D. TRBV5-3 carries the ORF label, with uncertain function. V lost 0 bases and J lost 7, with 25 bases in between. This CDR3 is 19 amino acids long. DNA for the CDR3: TGTGCCAGAAGCTTGGCCGGAGCACCATCAACTCTCAACCCTGAAAAACTGTTTTTT. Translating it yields CARSLAGAPSTLNPEKLFF.

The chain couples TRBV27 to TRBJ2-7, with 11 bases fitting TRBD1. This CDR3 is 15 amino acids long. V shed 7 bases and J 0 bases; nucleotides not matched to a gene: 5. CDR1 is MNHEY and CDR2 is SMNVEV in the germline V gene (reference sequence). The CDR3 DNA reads TGTGCCAGCACTTACGGGACAGGGGGCTCCTACGAGCAGTACTTC. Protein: CASTYGTGGSYEQYF.

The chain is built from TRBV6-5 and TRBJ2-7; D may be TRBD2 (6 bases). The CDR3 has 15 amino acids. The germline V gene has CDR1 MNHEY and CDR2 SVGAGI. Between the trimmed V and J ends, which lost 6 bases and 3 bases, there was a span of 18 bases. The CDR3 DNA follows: TGTGCCAGCAGCCCCGGGGGTAGCGGTAACTACGAGCAGTACTTC. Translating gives CASSPGGSGNYEQYF.

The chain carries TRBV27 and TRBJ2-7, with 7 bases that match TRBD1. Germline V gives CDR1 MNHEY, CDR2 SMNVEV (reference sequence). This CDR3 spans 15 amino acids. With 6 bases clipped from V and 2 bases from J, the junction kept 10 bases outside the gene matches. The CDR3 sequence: CASRNLGGEAYEQYF. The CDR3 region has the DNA TGTGCCAGCAGAAACCTAGGGGGCGAGGCCTACGAGCAGTACTTC.

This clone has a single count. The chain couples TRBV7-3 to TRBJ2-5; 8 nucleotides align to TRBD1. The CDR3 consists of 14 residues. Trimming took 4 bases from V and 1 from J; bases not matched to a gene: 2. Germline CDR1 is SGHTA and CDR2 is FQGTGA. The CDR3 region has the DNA TGTGCCAGCAGCTCGGGACAGGTCCAAGAGACCCAGTACTTC. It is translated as CASSSGQVQETQYF.

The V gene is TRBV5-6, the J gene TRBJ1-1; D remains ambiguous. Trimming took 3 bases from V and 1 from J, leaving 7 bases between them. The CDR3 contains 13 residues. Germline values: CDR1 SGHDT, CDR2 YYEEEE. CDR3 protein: CASSYLKNTEAFF. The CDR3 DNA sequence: TGTGCCAGCAGCTATTTAAAGAACACTGAAGCTTTCTTT.

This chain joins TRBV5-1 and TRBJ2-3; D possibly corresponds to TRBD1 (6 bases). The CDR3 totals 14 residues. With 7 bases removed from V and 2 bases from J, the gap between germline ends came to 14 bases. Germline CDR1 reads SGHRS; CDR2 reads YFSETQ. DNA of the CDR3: TGCGCCAGCGGAATGACAGGTCCCACAGATACGCAGTATTTT. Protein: CASGMTGPTDTQYF.

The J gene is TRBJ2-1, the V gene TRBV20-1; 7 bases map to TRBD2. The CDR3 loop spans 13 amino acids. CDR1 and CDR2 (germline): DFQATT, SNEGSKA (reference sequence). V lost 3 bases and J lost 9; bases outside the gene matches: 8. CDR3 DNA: TGCAGTGCTAGTAGTGCGGGAGTGGGTGAGCAGTTCTTC. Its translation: CSASSAGVGEQFF.

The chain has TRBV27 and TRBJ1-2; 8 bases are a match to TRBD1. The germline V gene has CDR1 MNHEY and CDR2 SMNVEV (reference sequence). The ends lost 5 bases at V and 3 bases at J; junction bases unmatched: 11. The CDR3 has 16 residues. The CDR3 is CASSPARTGIDYGYTF. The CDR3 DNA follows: TGTGCCAGCAGTCCCGCCAGGACAGGGATCGACTATGGCTACACCTTC.

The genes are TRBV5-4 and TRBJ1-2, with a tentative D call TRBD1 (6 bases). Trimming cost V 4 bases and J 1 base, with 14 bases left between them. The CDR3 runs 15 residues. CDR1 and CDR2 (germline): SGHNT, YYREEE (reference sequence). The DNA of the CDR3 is TGTGCCAGCAGCCCGGGGGGCCAGGGTAACTATGGCTACACCTTC. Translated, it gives CASSPGGQGNYGYTF.

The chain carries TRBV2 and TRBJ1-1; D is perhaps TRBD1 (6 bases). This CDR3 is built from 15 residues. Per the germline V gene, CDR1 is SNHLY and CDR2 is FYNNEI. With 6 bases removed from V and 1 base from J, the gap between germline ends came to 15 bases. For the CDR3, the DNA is TGTGCCAGCAGGAAGGACAGCCTTGCGAACACTGAAGCTTTCTTT. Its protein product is CASRKDSLANTEAFF. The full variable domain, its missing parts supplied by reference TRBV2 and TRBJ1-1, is EPEVTQTPSHQVTQMGQEVILRCVPISNHLYFYWYRQILGQKVEFLVSFYNNEISEKSEIFDDQFSVERPDGSNFTLKIRSTKLEDSAMYFCASRKDSLANTEAFFGQGTRLTVV.

The DNA for the CDR3 is TGTGCCAGCAGCCCGAGCGGGGGGGCCCCCGGGGAGCTGTTTTTT. Translating gives CASSPSGGAPGELFF. The chain joins TRBV6-5 to TRBJ2-2; 10 nucleotides align to TRBD2. This CDR3 region has 15 residues. The V and J ends lost 6 bases and 6 bases, in that order; junction bases with no gene match: 7. From germline, CDR1 is MNHEY and CDR2 SVGAGI.

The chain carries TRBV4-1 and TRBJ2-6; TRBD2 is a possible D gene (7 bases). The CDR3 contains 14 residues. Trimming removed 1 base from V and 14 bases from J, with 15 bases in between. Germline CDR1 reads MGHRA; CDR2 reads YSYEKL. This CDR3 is CASSQAGGWPFLTF. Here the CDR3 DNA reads TGCGCCAGCAGCCAAGCGGGGGGCTGGCCGTTCCTGACTTTC.

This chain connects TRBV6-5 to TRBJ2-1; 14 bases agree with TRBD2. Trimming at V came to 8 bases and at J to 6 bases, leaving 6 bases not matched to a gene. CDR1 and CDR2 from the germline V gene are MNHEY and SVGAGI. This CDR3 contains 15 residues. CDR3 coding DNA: TGTGCCAGCTGGATCGGACTAGCGGGGGGCAATGAGCAGTTCTTC. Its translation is CASWIGLAGGNEQFF.

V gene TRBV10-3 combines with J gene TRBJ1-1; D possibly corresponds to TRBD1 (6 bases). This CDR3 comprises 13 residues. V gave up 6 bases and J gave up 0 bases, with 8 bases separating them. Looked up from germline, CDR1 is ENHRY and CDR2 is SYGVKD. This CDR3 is CAISRGVNTEAFF. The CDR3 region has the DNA TGTGCCATCAGCAGGGGAGTGAACACTGAAGCTTTCTTT.

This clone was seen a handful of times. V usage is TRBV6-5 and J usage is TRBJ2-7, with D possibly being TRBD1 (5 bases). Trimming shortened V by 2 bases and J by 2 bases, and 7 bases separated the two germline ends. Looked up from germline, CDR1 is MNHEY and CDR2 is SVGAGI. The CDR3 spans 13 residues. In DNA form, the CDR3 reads TGTGCCAGCAGTTACGACAGAGCCTACGAGCAGTACTTC. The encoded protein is CASSYDRAYEQYF.

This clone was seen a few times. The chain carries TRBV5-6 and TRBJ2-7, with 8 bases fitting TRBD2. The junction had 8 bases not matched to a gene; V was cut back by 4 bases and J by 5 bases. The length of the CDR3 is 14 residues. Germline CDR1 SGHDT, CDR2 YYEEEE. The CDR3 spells CASSPMTSVHEQYF. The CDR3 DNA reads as TGTGCCAGCAGCCCAATGACTAGCGTCCACGAGCAGTACTTC.

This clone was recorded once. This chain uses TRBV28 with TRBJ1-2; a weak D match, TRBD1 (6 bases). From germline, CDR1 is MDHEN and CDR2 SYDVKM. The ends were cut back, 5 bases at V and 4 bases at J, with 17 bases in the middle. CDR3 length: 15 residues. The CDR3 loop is CASSPLSGQPYGYTF. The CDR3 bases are TGTGCCAGCAGTCCCCTAAGCGGACAGCCCTATGGCTACACCTTC.

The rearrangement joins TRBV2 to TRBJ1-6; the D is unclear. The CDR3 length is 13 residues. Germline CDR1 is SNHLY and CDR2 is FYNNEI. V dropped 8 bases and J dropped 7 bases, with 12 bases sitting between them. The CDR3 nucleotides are TGTGCCAGCGCCTACGCCCCAAATTCACCCCTCCACTTT. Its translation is CASAYAPNSPLHF. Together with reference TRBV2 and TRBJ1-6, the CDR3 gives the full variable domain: EPEVTQTPSHQVTQMGQEVILRCVPISNHLYFYWYRQILGQKVEFLVSFYNNEISEKSEIFDDQFSVERPDGSNFTLKIRSTKLEDSAMYFCASAYAPNSPLHFGNGTRLTVT.

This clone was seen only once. In DNA form, the CDR3 reads TGTGCCAGCAGCGAGACAGGGATCAATCAGCCCCAGCATTTT. Encoded protein: CASSETGINQPQHF. The gene calls are TRBV27 and TRBJ1-5, with 7 bases lining up with TRBD1. V lost 6 bases to trimming and J lost 3 bases; unmatched junction nucleotides: 5. This CDR3 spans 14 amino acids. The germline V gene encodes CDR1 MNHEY and CDR2 SMNVEV (reference sequence).

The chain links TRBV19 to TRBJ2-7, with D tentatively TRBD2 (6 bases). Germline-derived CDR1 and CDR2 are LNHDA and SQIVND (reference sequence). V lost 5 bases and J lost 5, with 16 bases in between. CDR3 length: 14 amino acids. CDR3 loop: CASSRREFPNEQYF. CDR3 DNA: TGTGCCAGTAGTCGCCGGGAGTTCCCCAACGAGCAGTACTTC.

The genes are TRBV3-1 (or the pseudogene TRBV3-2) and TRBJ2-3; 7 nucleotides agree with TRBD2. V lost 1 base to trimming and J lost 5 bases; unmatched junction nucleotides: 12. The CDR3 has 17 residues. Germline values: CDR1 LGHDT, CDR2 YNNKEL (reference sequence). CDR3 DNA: TGTGCCAGCAGCCAAGCGCTCGGTGGGAGGGCCGGAGATACGCAGTATTTT. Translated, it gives CASSQALGGRAGDTQYF.

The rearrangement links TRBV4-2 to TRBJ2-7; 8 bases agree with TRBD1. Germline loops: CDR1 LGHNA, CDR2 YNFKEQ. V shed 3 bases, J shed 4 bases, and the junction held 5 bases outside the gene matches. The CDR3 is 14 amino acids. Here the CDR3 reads CASSHPTGAYEQYF. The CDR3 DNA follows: TGTGCCAGCAGCCACCCGACAGGGGCTTACGAGCAGTACTTC.

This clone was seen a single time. The CDR3 protein is CASSVLYGYTF. DNA of the CDR3: TGTGCCAGTTCAGTGCTCTATGGCTACACCTTC. V gene TRBV19 combines with J gene TRBJ1-2; D is unclear. Trimming cost V 8 bases and J 4 bases, with 8 bases left between them. The V gene's germline CDR1 is LNHDA and CDR2 SQIVND (reference sequence). This CDR3 contains 11 residues. The complete variable domain, with remaining parts taken from reference TRBV19 and TRBJ1-2, reads DGGITQSPKYLFRKEGQNVTLSCEQNLNHDAMYWYRQDPGQGLRLIYYSQIVNDFQKGDIAEGYSVSREKKESFPLTVTSAQKNPTAFYLCASSVLYGYTFGSGTRLTVV.

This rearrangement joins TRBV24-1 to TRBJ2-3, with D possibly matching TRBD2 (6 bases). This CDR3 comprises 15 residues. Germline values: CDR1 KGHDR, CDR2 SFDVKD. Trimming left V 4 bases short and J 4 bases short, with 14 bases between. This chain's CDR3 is CATSDGLGGPDTQYF. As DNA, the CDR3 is TGTGCCACCAGTGACGGACTGGGGGGACCAGATACGCAGTATTTT.